This TCR beta chain was sequenced in a study of blood T cell repertoires in COVID-19 (dated by TCRdb to 2018 to 2020). In terms of the full investigation: The collaborator samples originated in the United States, Italy and Spain and spanned the acute and convalescent phases of COVID-19. The material from the prospective study consisted of cDNA or gDNA derived from T cells, B-cell-depleted T cells, or PBMCs. Deeply sampled blood TCRbeta repertoires from subjects exposed to, actively infected with, or recovered from COVID-19 were included in the dataset. The repertoires were released in a freely available public database intended as a resource for research on the immune response to SARS-CoV-2. The samples were drawn from two sources: the first 160 participants of the ongoing ImmuneRACE study, and some 1,300 subjects contributed by 6 global collaborators. Sample metadata almost always included a de-identified subject ID, COVID-19 status, age in years and sex. Where HLA class I and class II types were available, the types were taken from metadata supplied by the sample provider, not from assay-based typing. Beyond this particular receptor, the publication reports: Clinical and demographic metadata were provided uncurated, with the amount varying by source and participant.

TCRbeta CDR3 regions were amplified from genomic DNA using the immunoSEQ Assay, a bias-controlled multiplex PCR. Under the source paper's analysis protocol: Nucleated cell counts per sample were estimated from amplification of reference gene primers within the assay. To quantify the absolute abundance of each unique TCRbeta CDR3 rearrangement, sequence reads were collapsed and filtered. For each sample, productive Simpson clonality was calculated as the square root of Simpson's diversity index over productive rearrangements. TCRdb stores this immuneACCESS table with in-frame sequences only. Part of the clones is absent; in the studies checked, under half of the shortfall reflects unresolved V genes, and no reason is known for the rest. That table supplies the V and J calls and clone size; D and trimming were determined from the DNA. The sample includes 250,000 or so clones, with more than 70% observed a single time. Of the sample, roughly 2% is held by the ten largest clones.

The CDR3 runs 15 amino acids, cysteine and phenylalanine included. Here the CDR3 DNA is all that survives: 45 bases in frame from base 1. The germline V gene gives CDR1 as MDHEN and CDR2 as SYDVKM. Trimming takes 6 bases off V and 4 bases off J; junction bases not matched to a gene: 8. In the prospective study, participants were roughly 18 to 95 years old, resided in under 30 geographic areas of the United States, and were enrolled through a virtual design. In the prospective study, cohorts were assigned on the basis of participant-reported clinical history obtained from a screening survey and a study questionnaire. Recovered participants in ImmuneRACE Cohort 3 were defined as having two consecutive negative NP/OP PCR tests, clearance from a healthcare professional, or resolution of symptoms. Each participant in the prospective study had whole blood, serum and a nasopharyngeal or oropharyngeal swab collected by mobile phlebotomists. Participants in the prospective study had the option to provide additional blood draws and questionnaires over a roughly 2-month period. Before DNA extraction, blood samples from the prospective study were shipped at room temperature or frozen.

Turning to this clone: Its cognate antigen has yet to be identified. It has no much larger one-base neighbor in the sample; base qualities were not kept.

The sequence joins TRBV28 to TRBJ1-1, with 10 bases aligning to TRBD1. Material: PBMCs or T cells enriched from blood (not recorded which). This sequence originates from a woman in her 50s who had recovered from COVID-19. The CDR3 has the sequence CASRTGGSGLTEAFF. The base sequence is TGTGCCAGCAGGACAGGGGGCTCGGGACTCACTGAAGCTTTCTTT.